What follows are 4 T cell receptor beta chains derived from one specimen sequenced in a study of blood T cells in healthy people across ages. Sample-barcoded 5' priming and a J-beta primer mix drove a second PCR of roughly 6 to 12 cycles. TCRdb re-analysed the 5' RACE reads in MiXCR, keeping a single row per CDR3 protein. The sample holds 540,000 or so distinct CDR3 sequences; 47% are singletons and the top ten take 20% to 25%. Sequenced: blood. The receptor source for this set is an elderly man in good health.

The chain combines TRBV7-9 with TRBJ1-1; D ambiguous. V was pared by 2 bases and J by 5 bases, with 21 bases between. The CDR3 runs 17 residues. The V gene's germline CDR1 is SEHNR and CDR2 FQNEAQ (reference sequence). CDR3 DNA sequence: TGTGCCAGCAGCTTACCACTTGGACGACATACAGAGACTGAAGCTTTCTTT. It specifies CASSLPLGRHTETEAFF.

The chain has TRBV25-1 and TRBJ1-6; D is ambiguous. CDR1 and CDR2 (germline): MGHDK, SYGVNS. The CDR3 is 16 amino acids. The V and J ends lost 6 bases and 8 bases respectively, with 20 bases between them. The CDR3 spells CASRDSGSRGDSPLHF. In DNA, the CDR3 is TGTGCCAGCAGGGACTCCGGGAGCCGGGGTGATTCACCCCTCCACTTT.

A remark on this clonotype: A much larger clonotype is one base distant, so this may be a read error. The genes are TRBV6-5 and TRBJ1-2, with D unresolved. CDR1 and CDR2 (germline): MNHEY, SVGAGI. Trimming took off 5 bases at V and 1 base at J, with 11 bases between the two ends. This CDR3 is built from 14 residues. The CDR3 reads CASSDKTDNYGYTF. CDR3 sequence (DNA): TGTGCCAGCAGTGACAAAACTGATAACTATGGCTACACCTTC.

About this clonotype: Since a much larger clone is just one base distant, this may be a read error. CDR3 DNA sequence: TGTGCCGGTTTCGCGGTGGGAGGGCTCTACAATGAGCAGTTCTTC. Translated, it gives CAGFAVGGLYNEQFF. The gene calls are TRBV6-5 and TRBJ2-1; 7 bases match TRBD2. V lost 11 bases, J lost 3 bases, and 13 bases stayed unmatched. The CDR3 totals 15 residues. CDR1 is MNHEY, CDR2 SVGAGI, per germline.